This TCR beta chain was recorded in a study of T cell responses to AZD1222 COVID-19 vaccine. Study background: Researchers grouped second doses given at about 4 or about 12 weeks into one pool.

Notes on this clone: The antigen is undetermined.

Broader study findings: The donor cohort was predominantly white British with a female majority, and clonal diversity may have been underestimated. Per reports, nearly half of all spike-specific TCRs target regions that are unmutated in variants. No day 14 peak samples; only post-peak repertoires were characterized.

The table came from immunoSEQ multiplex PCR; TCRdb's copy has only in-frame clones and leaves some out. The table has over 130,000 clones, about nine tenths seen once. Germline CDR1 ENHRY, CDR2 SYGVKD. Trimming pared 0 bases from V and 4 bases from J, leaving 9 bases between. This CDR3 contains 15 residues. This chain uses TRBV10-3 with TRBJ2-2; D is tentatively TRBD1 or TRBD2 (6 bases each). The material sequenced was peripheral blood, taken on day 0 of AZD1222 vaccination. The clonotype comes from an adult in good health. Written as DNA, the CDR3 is TGTGCCATCAGTGAGTCGAGGGGGGTCACCGGGGAGCTGTTTTTT. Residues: CAISESRGVTGELFF.